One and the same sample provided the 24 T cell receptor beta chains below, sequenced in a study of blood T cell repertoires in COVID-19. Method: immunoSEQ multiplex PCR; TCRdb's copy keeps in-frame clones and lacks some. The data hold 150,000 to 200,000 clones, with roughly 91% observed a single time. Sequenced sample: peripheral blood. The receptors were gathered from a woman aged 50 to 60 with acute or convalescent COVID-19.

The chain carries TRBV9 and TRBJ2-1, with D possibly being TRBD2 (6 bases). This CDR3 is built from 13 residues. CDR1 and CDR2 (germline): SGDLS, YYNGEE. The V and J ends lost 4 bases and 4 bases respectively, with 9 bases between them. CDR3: CASSPAGYNEQFF. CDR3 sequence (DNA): TGTGCCAGCAGCCCGGCGGGGTACAATGAGCAGTTCTTC.

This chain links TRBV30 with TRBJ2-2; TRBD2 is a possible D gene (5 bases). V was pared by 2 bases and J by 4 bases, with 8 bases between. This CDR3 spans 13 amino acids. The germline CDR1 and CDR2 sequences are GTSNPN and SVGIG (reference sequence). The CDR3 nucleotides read TGTGCCTGGAGTATAGGGAGCACCGGGGAGCTGTTTTTT. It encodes CAWSIGSTGELFF.

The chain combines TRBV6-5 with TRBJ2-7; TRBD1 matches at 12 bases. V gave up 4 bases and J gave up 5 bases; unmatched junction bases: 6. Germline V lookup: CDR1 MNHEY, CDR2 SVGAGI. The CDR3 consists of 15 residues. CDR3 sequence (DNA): TGTGCCAGCAGTTGGGGGACAGGGGGCGTCAACGAGCAGTACTTC. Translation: CASSWGTGGVNEQYF.

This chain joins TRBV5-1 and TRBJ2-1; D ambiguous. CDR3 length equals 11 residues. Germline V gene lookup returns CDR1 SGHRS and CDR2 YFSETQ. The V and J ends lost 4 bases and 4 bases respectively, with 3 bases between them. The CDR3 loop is CASSRYNEQFF. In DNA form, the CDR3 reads TGCGCCAGCAGCCGTTACAATGAGCAGTTCTTC.

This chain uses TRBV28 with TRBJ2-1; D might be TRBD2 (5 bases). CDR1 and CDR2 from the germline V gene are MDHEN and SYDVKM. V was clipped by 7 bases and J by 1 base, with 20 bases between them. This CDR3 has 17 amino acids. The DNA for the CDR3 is TGTGCCAGCACCAATAACGCGGGCATTGTTTCCTACAATGAGCAGTTCTTC. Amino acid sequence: CASTNNAGIVSYNEQFF. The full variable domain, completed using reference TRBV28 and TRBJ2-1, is DVKVTQSSRYLVKRTGEKVFLECVQDMDHENMFWYRQDPGLGLRLIYFSYDVKMKEKGDIPEGYSVSREKKERFSLILESASTNQTSMYLCASTNNAGIVSYNEQFFGPGTRLTVL.

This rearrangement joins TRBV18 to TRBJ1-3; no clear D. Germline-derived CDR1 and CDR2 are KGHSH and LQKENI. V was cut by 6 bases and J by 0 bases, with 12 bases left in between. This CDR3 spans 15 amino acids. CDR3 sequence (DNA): TGTGCCAGCTCGCTGACAATCACCTCTGGAAACACCATATATTTT. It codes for CASSLTITSGNTIYF.

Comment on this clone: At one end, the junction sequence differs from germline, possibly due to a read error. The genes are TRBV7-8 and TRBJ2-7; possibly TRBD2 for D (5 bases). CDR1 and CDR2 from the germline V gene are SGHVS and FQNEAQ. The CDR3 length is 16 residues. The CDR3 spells CASSLGLLTSSYEQYF. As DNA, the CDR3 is TGTGCCAGCAGTTTAGGACTGCTTACGAGCTCCTACGAGCAGTACTTC.

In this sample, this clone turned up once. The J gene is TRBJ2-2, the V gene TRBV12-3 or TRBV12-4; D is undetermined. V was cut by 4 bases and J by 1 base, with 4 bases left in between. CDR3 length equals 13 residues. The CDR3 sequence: CASSSLNTGELFF. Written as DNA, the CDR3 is TGTGCCAGCAGTTCCCTGAACACCGGGGAGCTGTTTTTT.

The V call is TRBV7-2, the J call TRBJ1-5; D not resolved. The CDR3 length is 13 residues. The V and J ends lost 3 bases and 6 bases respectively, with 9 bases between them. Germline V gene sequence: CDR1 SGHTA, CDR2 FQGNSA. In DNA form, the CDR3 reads TGTGCCAGCAGCTTGAAAGGAGGTCAGCCCCAGCATTTT. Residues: CASSLKGGQPQHF.

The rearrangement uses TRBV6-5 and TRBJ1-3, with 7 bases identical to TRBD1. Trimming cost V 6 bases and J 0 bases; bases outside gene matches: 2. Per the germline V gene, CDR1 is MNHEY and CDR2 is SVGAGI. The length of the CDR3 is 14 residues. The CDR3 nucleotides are TGTGCCAGCAGGCCAGGGGGCTCTGGAAACACCATATATTTT. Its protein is CASRPGGSGNTIYF.

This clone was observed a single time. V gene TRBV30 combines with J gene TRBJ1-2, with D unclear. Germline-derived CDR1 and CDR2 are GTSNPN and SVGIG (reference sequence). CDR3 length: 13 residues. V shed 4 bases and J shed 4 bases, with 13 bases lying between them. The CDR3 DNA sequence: TGTGCCTGGAAGTCACAGTCAGTCTATGGCTACACCTTC. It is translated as CAWKSQSVYGYTF.

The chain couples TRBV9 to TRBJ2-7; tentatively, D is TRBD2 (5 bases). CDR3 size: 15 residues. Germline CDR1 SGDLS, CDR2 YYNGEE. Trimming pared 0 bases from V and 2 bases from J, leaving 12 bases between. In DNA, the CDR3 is TGTGCCAGCAGCGTAGGGGGTAGGGAGACCTACGAGCAGTACTTC. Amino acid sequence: CASSVGGRETYEQYF.

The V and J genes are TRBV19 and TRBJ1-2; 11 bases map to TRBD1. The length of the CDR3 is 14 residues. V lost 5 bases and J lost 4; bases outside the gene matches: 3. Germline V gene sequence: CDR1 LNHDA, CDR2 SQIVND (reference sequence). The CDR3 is CASSPGQGAYGYTF. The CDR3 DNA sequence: TGTGCCAGTAGTCCCGGACAGGGGGCCTATGGCTACACCTTC.

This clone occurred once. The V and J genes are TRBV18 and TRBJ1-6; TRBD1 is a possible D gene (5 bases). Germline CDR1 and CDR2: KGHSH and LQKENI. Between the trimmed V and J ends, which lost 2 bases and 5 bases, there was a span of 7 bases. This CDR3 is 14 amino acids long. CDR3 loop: CASSPSRDNSPLHF. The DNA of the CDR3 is TGTGCCAGCTCACCAAGCAGGGATAATTCACCCCTCCACTTT.

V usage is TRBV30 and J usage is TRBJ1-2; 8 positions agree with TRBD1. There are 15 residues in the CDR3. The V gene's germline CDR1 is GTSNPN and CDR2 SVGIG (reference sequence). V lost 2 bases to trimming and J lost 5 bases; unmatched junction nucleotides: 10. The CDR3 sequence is CAWSWGDRHWYGYTF. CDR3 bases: TGTGCCTGGAGTTGGGGGGACAGGCATTGGTATGGCTACACCTTC. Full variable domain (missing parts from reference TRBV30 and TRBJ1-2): SQTIHQWPATLVQPVGSPLSLECTVEGTSNPNLYWYRQAAGRGLQLLFYSVGIGQISSEVPQNLSASRPQDRQFILSSKKLLLSDSGFYLCAWSWGDRHWYGYTFGSGTRLTVV.

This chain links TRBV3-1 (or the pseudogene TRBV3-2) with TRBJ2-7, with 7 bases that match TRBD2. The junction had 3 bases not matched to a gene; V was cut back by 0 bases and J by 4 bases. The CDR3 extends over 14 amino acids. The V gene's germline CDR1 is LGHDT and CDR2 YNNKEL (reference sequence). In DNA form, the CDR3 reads TGTGCCAGCAGCCAAGAACTAGCGTCGTACGAGCAGTACTTC. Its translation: CASSQELASYEQYF.

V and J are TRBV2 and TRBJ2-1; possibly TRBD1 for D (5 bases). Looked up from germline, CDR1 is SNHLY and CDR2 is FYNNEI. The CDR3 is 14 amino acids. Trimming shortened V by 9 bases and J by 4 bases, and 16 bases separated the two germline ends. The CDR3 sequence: CARGGAATYNEQFF. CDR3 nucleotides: TGTGCCAGGGGTGGGGCAGCTACGTACAATGAGCAGTTCTTC. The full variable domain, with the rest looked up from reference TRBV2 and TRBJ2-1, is EPEVTQTPSHQVTQMGQEVILRCVPISNHLYFYWYRQILGQKVEFLVSFYNNEISEKSEIFDDQFSVERPDGSNFTLKIRSTKLEDSAMYFCARGGAATYNEQFFGPGTRLTVL.

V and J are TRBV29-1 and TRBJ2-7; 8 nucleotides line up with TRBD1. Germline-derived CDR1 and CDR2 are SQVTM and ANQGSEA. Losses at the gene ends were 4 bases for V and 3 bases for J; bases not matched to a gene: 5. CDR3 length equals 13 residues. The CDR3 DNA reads TGCAGCGTTGGAGGACAGGGAAACTACGAGCAGTACTTC. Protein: CSVGGQGNYEQYF.

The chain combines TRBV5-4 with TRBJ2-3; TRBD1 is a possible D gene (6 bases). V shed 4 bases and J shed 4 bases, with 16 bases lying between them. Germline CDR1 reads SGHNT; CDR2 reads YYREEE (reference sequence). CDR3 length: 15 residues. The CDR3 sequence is CASSPTGLGADTQYF. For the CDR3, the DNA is TGTGCCAGCAGCCCGACAGGACTTGGCGCAGATACGCAGTATTTT.

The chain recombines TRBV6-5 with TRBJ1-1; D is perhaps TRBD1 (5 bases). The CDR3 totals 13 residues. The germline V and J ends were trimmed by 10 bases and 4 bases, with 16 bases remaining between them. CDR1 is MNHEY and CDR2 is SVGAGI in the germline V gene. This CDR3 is CATSGFRGTEAFF. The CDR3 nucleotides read TGTGCCACCTCAGGGTTTCGTGGCACTGAAGCTTTCTTT.

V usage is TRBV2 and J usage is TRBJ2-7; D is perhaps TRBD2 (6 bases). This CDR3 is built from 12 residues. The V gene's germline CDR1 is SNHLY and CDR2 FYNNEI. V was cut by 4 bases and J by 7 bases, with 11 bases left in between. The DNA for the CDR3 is TGTGCCAGCAGTGGCGGGGAAGGGGAGCAGTACTTC. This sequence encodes CASSGGEGEQYF.

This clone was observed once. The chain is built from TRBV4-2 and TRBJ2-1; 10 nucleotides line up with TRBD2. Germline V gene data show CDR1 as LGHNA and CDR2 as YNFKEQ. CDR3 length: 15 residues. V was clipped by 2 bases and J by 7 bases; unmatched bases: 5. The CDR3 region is CASSQSLSGGNEQFF. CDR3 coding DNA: TGTGCCAGCAGCCAATCTCTTAGCGGGGGGAATGAGCAGTTCTTC.

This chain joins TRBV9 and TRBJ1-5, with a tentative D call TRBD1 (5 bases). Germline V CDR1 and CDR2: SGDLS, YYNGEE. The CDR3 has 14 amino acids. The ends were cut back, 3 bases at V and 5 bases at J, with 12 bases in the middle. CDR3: CASSENGGDQPQHF. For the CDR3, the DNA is TGTGCCAGCAGCGAAAATGGGGGGGATCAGCCCCAGCATTTT.

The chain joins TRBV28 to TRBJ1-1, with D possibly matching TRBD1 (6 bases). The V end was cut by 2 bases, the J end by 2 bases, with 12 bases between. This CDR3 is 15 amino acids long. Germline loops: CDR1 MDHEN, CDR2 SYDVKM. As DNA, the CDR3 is TGTGCCAGCAGTTTAAATGGGGACACCAACACTGAAGCTTTCTTT. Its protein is CASSLNGDTNTEAFF. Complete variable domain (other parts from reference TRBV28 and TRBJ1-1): DVKVTQSSRYLVKRTGEKVFLECVQDMDHENMFWYRQDPGLGLRLIYFSYDVKMKEKGDIPEGYSVSREKKERFSLILESASTNQTSMYLCASSLNGDTNTEAFFGQGTRLTVV.